Listed below are T cell receptor beta chains from one sample, sequenced in a study of metastatic and nonmetastatic thyroid tumors. TCRdb reanalyzed the PCR reads with MiXCR. The table includes 15,000 to 20,000 clones, 15% to 18% detected once. The specimen was blood. The receptors were gathered from a female donor with papillary thyroid cancer or a benign thyroid nodule (not recorded which). Some clones in this sample may be carry-over from other donors' samples. Each CDR3 is given with its conserved first and last residue. A D gene is named only where the DNA matches it firmly. The size entry is marked missing in some rows and otherwise reads once, few, many or a size class.

clone_size: few
d_call: TRBD1
j_call: TRBJ2-7
v_call: TRBV19
cdr3_nt: TGTGCCGGTAGTCCCGACAGGGGTGACCTTAGGGAGCAGTACTTC
cdr3_aa: CAGSPDRGDLREQYF

clone_size: medium-sized
d_call: TRBD2
j_call: TRBJ2-2
v_call: TRBV5-1
cdr3_nt: TGCGCCAGCAGCGAGGGAGGGTACACCGGGGAGCTGTTTTTT
cdr3_aa: CASSEGGYTGELFF

clone_size: NA
d_call: TRBD1
j_call: TRBJ1-1
v_call: TRBV5-6
cdr3_nt: TGTGCCAGCACCAGGACAGGGGGGGACACTGAAGCTTTCTTT
cdr3_aa: CASTRTGGDTEAFF

clone_size: many
d_call: NA
j_call: TRBJ1-4
v_call: TRBV28
cdr3_nt: TGTGCCAGCGAGGGACAAAATGAAAAACTGTTTTTT
cdr3_aa: CASEGQNEKLFF

clone_size: many
d_call: NA
j_call: TRBJ2-1
v_call: TRBV6-1
cdr3_nt: TGTGCCAGCAGGGATCCATTTCCGGCGGAGCTGGGGGGATACAATGAGCAGTTCTTC
cdr3_aa: CASRDPFPAELGGYNEQFF

clone_size: NA
d_call: NA
j_call: TRBJ1-5
v_call: TRBV7-6
cdr3_nt: TGTGCCAGCAGCCCGGGGGGCCCATTCACAGATACGCAGCATTTT
cdr3_aa: CASSPGGPFTDTQHF

clone_size: many
d_call: NA
j_call: TRBJ2-3
v_call: TRBV19
cdr3_nt: TGTGCCAGTAGTCCCCGAACGACAGATACGCAGTATTTT
cdr3_aa: CASSPRTTDTQYF

clone_size: NA
d_call: NA
j_call: TRBJ1-1
v_call: TRBV18
cdr3_nt: TGTGCCAGCTCAATAACCGGGCCCGGGGAGAACACTGAAGCTTTCTTT
cdr3_aa: CASSITGPGENTEAFF

clone_size: many
d_call: TRBD1
j_call: TRBJ1-1
v_call: TRBV5-1
cdr3_nt: TGCGCCAGCAGCACCAGGACAGGGATTTCGGGTGAGGGCACTGAAGCTTTCTTT
cdr3_aa: CASSTRTGISGEGTEAFF

clone_size: many
d_call: TRBD1
j_call: TRBJ1-3
v_call: TRBV30
cdr3_nt: TGTGCCTGGAAGATCGGACAGGGAGGCCCTGGAAACACCATATATTTT
cdr3_aa: CAWKIGQGGPGNTIYF

clone_size: many
d_call: NA
j_call: TRBJ2-1
v_call: TRBV5-4
cdr3_nt: TGTGCCAGCAGCTTGTCCCTCGGCTTTGGGGAGCAGTTCTTC
cdr3_aa: CASSLSLGFGEQFF

clone_size: few
d_call: TRBD1
j_call: TRBJ1-2
v_call: TRBV25-1
cdr3_nt: TGTGCCAGCAGTGCAGGGCCCGTCTGGGGGGCAGGGGGACGCGGCTACACCTTC
cdr3_aa: CASSAGPVWGAGGRGYTF

clone_size: many
d_call: TRBD2
j_call: TRBJ2-3
v_call: TRBV12-3/TRBV12-4
cdr3_nt: TGTGCCAGCAGTTTGGCCAGCGGGGGTGGGGATACGCAGTATTTT
cdr3_aa: CASSLASGGGDTQYF

clone_size: medium-sized
d_call: NA
j_call: TRBJ2-7
v_call: TRBV19
cdr3_nt: TGTGCCAGTAGTGGGACGGCAGGGTACGAGCAGTACTTC
cdr3_aa: CASSGTAGYEQYF

clone_size: many
d_call: NA
j_call: TRBJ2-5
v_call: TRBV7-7
cdr3_nt: TGTGCCAGCAGCCGAGACTTGGGGGGGACCCAGTACTTC
cdr3_aa: CASSRDLGGTQYF

clone_size: many
d_call: NA
j_call: TRBJ2-3
v_call: TRBV7-9
cdr3_nt: TGTGCCAGCAGTATGGGGGCCACAGATACGCAGTATTTT
cdr3_aa: CASSMGATDTQYF

clone_size: medium-sized
d_call: TRBD1
j_call: TRBJ2-2
v_call: TRBV10-3
cdr3_nt: TGTGCCATCAGTGCAGGGACAGGGGTCGGGGAGCTGTTTTTT
cdr3_aa: CAISAGTGVGELFF

clone_size: many
d_call: NA
j_call: TRBJ1-2
v_call: TRBV6-1
cdr3_nt: TGTGCCAGCAGTGGACAGTCTAACTATGGCTACACCTTC
cdr3_aa: CASSGQSNYGYTF

clone_size: NA
d_call: TRBD2
j_call: TRBJ2-1
v_call: TRBV6-2/TRBV6-3
cdr3_nt: TGTGCCAGCAGTGTACTAGCGGGAGGGGCATTCGGGGATGAGCAGTTCTTC
cdr3_aa: CASSVLAGGAFGDEQFF

clone_size: few
d_call: NA
j_call: TRBJ2-3
v_call: TRBV28
cdr3_nt: TGTGCCAGCAGTTTCCCAACCGGGGGTACGCAGTATTTT
cdr3_aa: CASSFPTGGTQYF

clone_size: many
d_call: TRBD2
j_call: TRBJ2-1
v_call: TRBV20-1
cdr3_nt: TGCAGTGTTAGCGGGAGAAATGAGCAGTTCTTC
cdr3_aa: CSVSGRNEQFF

clone_size: medium-sized
d_call: TRBD1
j_call: TRBJ1-5
v_call: TRBV6-1
cdr3_nt: TGTGCCAGCAGCAGACAGGGCGTGAGTCAGCCCCAGCATTTT
cdr3_aa: CASSRQGVSQPQHF

clone_size: many
d_call: NA
j_call: TRBJ2-5
v_call: TRBV20-1
cdr3_nt: TGCAGTGCTAGAGAAGGGGGACAAGAGACCCAGTACTTC
cdr3_aa: CSAREGGQETQYF

clone_size: many
d_call: TRBD2
j_call: TRBJ2-7
v_call: TRBV7-2
cdr3_nt: TGTGCCAGCAGCTTTGGTGCTGGCGGGAGGGCCTACGAGCAGTACTTC
cdr3_aa: CASSFGAGGRAYEQYF

clone_size: many
d_call: NA
j_call: TRBJ2-7
v_call: TRBV7-2
cdr3_nt: TGTGCCAGCAGCTTACGGGGACCGACGAGTGAGCAGTACTTC
cdr3_aa: CASSLRGPTSEQYF

clone_size: many
d_call: NA
j_call: TRBJ2-4
v_call: TRBV30
cdr3_nt: TGTGCCTGGGGGGTGGGGGGAGTTGGAAACATTCAGTACTTC
cdr3_aa: CAWGVGGVGNIQYF

clone_size: many
d_call: NA
j_call: TRBJ2-3
v_call: TRBV4-1
cdr3_nt: TGCGCCAGCAGCCGGTACGGGGCGGATACGCAGTATTTT
cdr3_aa: CASSRYGADTQYF

clone_size: many
d_call: NA
j_call: TRBJ2-4
v_call: TRBV19
cdr3_nt: TGTGCCAGTACCCCCGAGAGAGCGGTCGGGAACATTCAGTACTTC
cdr3_aa: CASTPERAVGNIQYF

clone_size: few
d_call: NA
j_call: TRBJ2-1
v_call: TRBV6-1
cdr3_nt: TGTGCCAGCAGAGCTGGGACAACGAGGGGTTACAATGAGCAGTTCTTC
cdr3_aa: CASRAGTTRGYNEQFF

clone_size: medium-sized
d_call: NA
j_call: TRBJ2-7
v_call: TRBV6-1
cdr3_nt: TGTGCCAGCAGTACCACTAGGGACGGGTATTGGCAGTACTTC
cdr3_aa: CASSTTRDGYWQYF

clone_size: many
d_call: NA
j_call: TRBJ2-5
v_call: TRBV19
cdr3_nt: TGTGCCAGTAGTTCGGGACCCCACGGAGAGACCCAGTACTTC
cdr3_aa: CASSSGPHGETQYF

clone_size: NA
d_call: TRBD2
j_call: TRBJ2-3
v_call: TRBV11-2
cdr3_nt: TGTGCCAGCAGCTTTGGACTAGCGGGGGGGAGCACAGATACGCAGTATTTT
cdr3_aa: CASSFGLAGGSTDTQYF

clone_size: many
d_call: NA
j_call: TRBJ1-1
v_call: TRBV5-1
cdr3_nt: TGCGCCAGGATACAGGGTTTGGCCACTGAAGCTTTCTTT
cdr3_aa: CARIQGLATEAFF

clone_size: NA
d_call: NA
j_call: TRBJ1-2
v_call: TRBV6-1
cdr3_nt: TGTGCCAGCAGTCCCCGAGGGTTCGGCTACACCTTC
cdr3_aa: CASSPRGFGYTF

clone_size: many
d_call: NA
j_call: TRBJ1-5
v_call: TRBV28
cdr3_nt: TGTGCCAGCAGTCCCTACAGGGTTGGGAATCAGCCCCAGCATTTT
cdr3_aa: CASSPYRVGNQPQHF